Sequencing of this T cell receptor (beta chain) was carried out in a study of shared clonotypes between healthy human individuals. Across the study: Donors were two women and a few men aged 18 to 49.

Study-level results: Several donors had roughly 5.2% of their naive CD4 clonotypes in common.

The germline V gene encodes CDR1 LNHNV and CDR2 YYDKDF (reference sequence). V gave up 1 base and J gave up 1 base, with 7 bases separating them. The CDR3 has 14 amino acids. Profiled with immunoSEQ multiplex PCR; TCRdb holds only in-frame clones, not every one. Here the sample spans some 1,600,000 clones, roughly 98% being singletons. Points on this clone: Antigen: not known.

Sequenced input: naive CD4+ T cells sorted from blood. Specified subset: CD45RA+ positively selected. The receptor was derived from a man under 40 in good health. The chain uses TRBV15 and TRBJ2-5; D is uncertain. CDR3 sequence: CATSRVRFQETQYF. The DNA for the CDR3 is TGTGCCACCAGCAGAGTCCGATTCCAAGAGACCCAGTACTTC.